This T cell receptor (beta chain) was identified during a study of control samples from healthy donors and cancer patients. The CDR3 is made up of 16 amino acids. Germline CDR1 is MGHRA and CDR2 is YSYEKL. The V gene lost 1 base and the J gene lost 3 bases, with 16 bases spanning the gap. Produced via immunoSEQ multiplex PCR; TCRdb's table is partial and in-frame only. The sample holds about 100,000 clones, more than 85% seen once. J is TRBJ2-7 and V is TRBV4-1; TRBD2 might be the D (5 bases). This receptor was obtained from a woman in her fifties or sixties in good health. Material: blood. The CDR3: CASSQAPSFEIYEQYF. In DNA form, the CDR3 reads TGCGCCAGCAGCCAAGCGCCTAGCTTTGAGATCTACGAGCAGTACTTC.